A single sample gave rise to the 30 T cell receptor beta chains below, sequenced in a study of cytomegalovirus exposure and HLA in healthy donors. Sequencing used immunoSEQ multiplex PCR; TCRdb keeps in-frame clones, though not all of them. The repertoire holds 250,000 to 350,000 clones, approximately 90% seen once, with around 0.84% in the top ten. Sequenced: PBMCs. These receptors all come from a woman between 18 and 29 years old in good health and CMV-seronegative.

The J gene is TRBJ1-2, the V gene TRBV4-3; D is perhaps TRBD1 (6 bases). From germline, CDR1 is LGHNA and CDR2 YSLEER. This CDR3 has 16 amino acids. The V end lost 0 bases, the J end lost 7 bases, and 18 bases lay between the germline ends. CDR3 region: CASSQETSPGEGGYTF. CDR3 coding DNA: TGCGCCAGCAGCCAAGAAACGAGTCCAGGGGAAGGTGGCTACACCTTC.

This clone has just one count. The V call is TRBV7-9, the J call TRBJ1-2, with D unclear. The CDR3 is 16 amino acids. V gave up 0 bases and J gave up 3 bases, with 14 bases separating them. Germline V gene data show CDR1 as SEHNR and CDR2 as FQNEAQ (reference sequence). The CDR3 sequence: CASSLATGAVDYGYTF. The CDR3 region has the DNA TGTGCCAGCAGCTTAGCGACGGGTGCCGTAGACTATGGCTACACCTTC.

This CDR3 reads CAWSVPGGSYNEQFF. The DNA for the CDR3 is TGTGCCTGGAGTGTTCCTGGCGGCTCCTACAATGAGCAGTTCTTC. The chain links TRBV30 to TRBJ2-1; D gene ambiguous. The CDR3 runs to 15 residues. Germline V gene data show CDR1 as GTSNPN and CDR2 as SVGIG (reference sequence). V dropped 0 bases and J dropped 0 bases, with 9 bases sitting between them. The full variable domain, completed using reference TRBV30 and TRBJ2-1, is SQTIHQWPATLVQPVGSPLSLECTVEGTSNPNLYWYRQAAGRGLQLLFYSVGIGQISSEVPQNLSASRPQDRQFILSSKKLLLSDSGFYLCAWSVPGGSYNEQFFGPGTRLTVL.

The chain combines TRBV6-1 with TRBJ1-4, with D maybe TRBD1 (6 bases). From germline, CDR1 is MNHNS and CDR2 SASEGT. With 3 bases removed from V and 7 bases from J, the gap between germline ends came to 15 bases. The CDR3 spans 15 residues. The CDR3: CASSESGGAVEKLFF. CDR3 in DNA: TGTGCCAGCAGTGAGTCGGGGGGCGCCGTTGAAAAACTGTTTTTT.

This sequence joins TRBV29-1 and TRBJ2-3, with TRBD1 as a possible D gene (5 bases). V lost 0 bases and J lost 10, with 8 bases in between. The CDR3 totals 11 residues. The germline V gene encodes CDR1 SQVTM and CDR2 ANQGSEA. As DNA, the CDR3 is TGCAGCGTTGAAGACCAAGGGGCGCAGTATTTT. Translation: CSVEDQGAQYF.

This clone was counted once. This chain's CDR3 is CASSPPGRLGDGYTF. Here the CDR3 DNA reads TGTGCCAGCTCACCACCGGGGCGGCTTGGTGACGGCTACACCTTC. V is TRBV18 and J is TRBJ1-2; a weak D match, TRBD1 (5 bases). Germline loops: CDR1 KGHSH, CDR2 LQKENI. V was cut by 0 bases and J by 8 bases, with 16 bases left in between. This CDR3 is 15 amino acids long. Supplemented by reference TRBV18 and TRBJ1-2, the full variable domain reads NAGVMQNPRHLVRRRGQEARLRCSPMKGHSHVYWYRQLPEEGLKFMVYLQKENIIDESGMPKERFSAEFPKEGPSILRIQQVVRGDSAAYFCASSPPGRLGDGYTFGSGTRLTVV.

This rearrangement joins TRBV28 to TRBJ1-5; D is perhaps TRBD1 (6 bases). Trimming removed 8 bases from V and 7 bases from J, with 24 bases in between. The CDR3 is 16 amino acids. The germline gives CDR1 MDHEN, CDR2 SYDVKM. Here the CDR3 DNA reads TGTGCCAGCCTCTACTTTAGGGGGGGGGCAGGGCAGCCCCAGCATTTT. Encoded protein: CASLYFRGGAGQPQHF.

This chain uses TRBV7-9 with TRBJ2-7; 11 bases agree with TRBD2. The CDR3 covers 15 residues. CDR1 and CDR2 from the germline V gene are SEHNR and FQNEAQ (reference sequence). With V trimmed by 5 bases and J by 6 bases, 9 bases remained unmatched. CDR3 region: CASSPLAGGLGEQYF. In nucleotides, the CDR3 is TGTGCCAGCAGCCCTTTAGCGGGAGGGCTGGGCGAGCAGTACTTC.

This chain uses TRBV4-2 with TRBJ2-2; TRBD2 agrees at 7 bases. The CDR3 spans 16 residues. J gave up 1 base and V 2 bases, and 4 bases lay outside the gene matches. Germline assignment: CDR1 LGHNA and CDR2 YNFKEQ. Written as DNA, the CDR3 is TGTGCCAGCAGCCAAAGCCTAGCGGTGAACACCGGGGAGCTGTTTTTT. This encodes CASSQSLAVNTGELFF.

The J gene is TRBJ2-3, the V gene TRBV11-2; 8 bases align to TRBD1. Trimming took 5 bases from V and 2 from J; bases not matched to a gene: 12. Germline values: CDR1 SGHAT, CDR2 FQNNGV. The CDR3 has 17 amino acids. The CDR3, as DNA: TGTGCCAGCAGCCTCTACCTAAGACAGGGGCTCACAGATACGCAGTATTTT. This translates into CASSLYLRQGLTDTQYF.

This clone has just one count. The chain links TRBV29-1 to TRBJ2-1; 8 nucleotides align to TRBD2. The CDR3 contains 14 residues. From germline, CDR1 is SQVTM and CDR2 ANQGSEA. Trimming removed 4 bases from V and 9 bases from J; junction bases left unmatched: 11. The CDR3: CSVGGTRSSGEQFF. The CDR3 DNA reads TGCAGCGTTGGTGGGACTAGGTCAAGTGGTGAGCAGTTCTTC.

The sample holds a few counts of this clone. V gene TRBV5-1 combines with J gene TRBJ2-2, with 11 bases identical to TRBD2. Germline CDR1 and CDR2: SGHRS and YFSETQ. The J segment lost 6 bases and the V segment lost 5 bases, leaving 6 bases of the junction unmatched. The CDR3 has 15 residues. The CDR3 DNA follows: TGCGCCAGCAGTTACACTAGCGGGAGTGCCGGGGAGCTGTTTTTT. It translates to CASSYTSGSAGELFF.

With regard to this clone: Distinct nucleotide sequences in the sample also encode this CDR3. The rearrangement links TRBV5-1 to TRBJ1-4; 7 bases map to TRBD1. V was clipped by 2 bases and J by 4 bases; unmatched bases: 8. Per germline, CDR1 SGHRS and CDR2 YFSETQ. CDR3 length equals 16 residues. CDR3: CASSFRQGGGNEKLFF. In DNA form, the CDR3 reads TGCGCCAGCAGCTTCAGACAGGGTGGAGGTAATGAAAAACTGTTTTTT.

The V call is TRBV9, the J call TRBJ2-2, with 10 bases lining up with TRBD2. V dropped 4 bases and J dropped 6; count of bases not matched to a gene: 3. Germline CDR1 reads SGDLS; CDR2 reads YYNGEE. The length of the CDR3 is 14 residues. CDR3 sequence (DNA): TGTGCCAGCAGCTCAGCGGGAGGGGCCGGGGAGCTGTTTTTT. Its translation is CASSSAGGAGELFF. Complete variable domain (other parts from reference TRBV9 and TRBJ2-2): DSGVTQTPKHLITATGQRVTLRCSPRSGDLSVYWYQQSLDQGLQFLIQYYNGEERAKGNILERFSAQQFPDLHSELNLSSLELGDSALYFCASSSAGGAGELFFGEGSRLTVL.

The chain combines TRBV25-1 with TRBJ1-2; 7 bases map to TRBD1. Germline V gives CDR1 MGHDK, CDR2 SYGVNS. V shed 2 bases and J 1 base; nucleotides not matched to a gene: 4. The CDR3 sequence is 15 residues long. In DNA form, the CDR3 reads TGTGCCAGCAGTGAAGCCGGGACAGTTAACTATGGCTACACCTTC. Its protein product is CASSEAGTVNYGYTF.

J is TRBJ1-4 and V is TRBV18, with D uncertain. Per the germline V gene, CDR1 is KGHSH and CDR2 is LQKENI. The CDR3 runs 13 residues. V lost 6 bases to trimming and J lost 8 bases, with 13 bases between them. The CDR3 protein is CASSRAPEEKLFF. The CDR3, as DNA: TGTGCCAGCTCCCGAGCCCCGGAGGAAAAACTGTTTTTT.

The rearrangement uses TRBV10-3 and TRBJ2-7, with TRBD2 matching over 9 bases. This CDR3 contains 18 residues. Trimming took 2 bases from V and 0 from J; bases not matched to a gene: 11. CDR1 and CDR2 from the germline V gene are ENHRY and SYGVKD. CDR3 DNA: TGTGCCATCAGTGAGCCTATGAATAGCGGGAGTGCCTCCTACGAGCAGTACTTC. This encodes CAISEPMNSGSASYEQYF.

This chain links TRBV7-9 with TRBJ1-2; 8 nucleotides match TRBD1. CDR1 SEHNR and CDR2 FQNEAQ come from the germline V gene (reference sequence). The V gene end was trimmed by 3 bases and the J gene end by 0 bases; junction bases not matched to a gene: 6. CDR3 length: 16 residues. The CDR3 coding sequence is TGTGCCAGCAGCTTCTCGGACAGGGCCACTAACTATGGCTACACCTTC. Translation: CASSFSDRATNYGYTF.

The V call is TRBV28, the J call TRBJ1-2, with 8 bases that match TRBD1. The J segment lost 3 bases and the V segment lost 7 bases, leaving 16 bases of the junction unmatched. Germline V gene lookup returns CDR1 MDHEN and CDR2 SYDVKM. The CDR3 loop spans 17 amino acids. The CDR3 reads CASKASVLDRVDYGYTF. CDR3 sequence (DNA): TGTGCCAGCAAAGCTTCAGTTTTGGACAGGGTTGACTATGGCTACACCTTC.

The rearrangement uses TRBV2 and TRBJ2-1; D perhaps matches TRBD2 (6 bases). The CDR3 is 15 amino acids. The V gene lost 2 bases and the J gene lost 4 bases, with 12 bases spanning the gap. CDR1 is SNHLY and CDR2 is FYNNEI in the germline V gene. CDR3 DNA sequence: TGTGCCAGCAGTGAACGGGGACTGGGGTACAATGAGCAGTTCTTC. Residues: CASSERGLGYNEQFF.

The chain recombines TRBV27 with TRBJ2-5; 7 positions match TRBD2. CDR1 is MNHEY, CDR2 SMNVEV, per germline (reference sequence). The CDR3 contains 14 residues. J was trimmed by 5 bases and V by 5 bases; bases with no gene match: 8. CDR3 DNA: TGTGCCAGCAGTCCCCGGGAGGAGCAGGAGACCCAGTACTTC. Translating it yields CASSPREEQETQYF.

The chain joins TRBV9 to TRBJ2-1, with D tentatively TRBD2 (8 bases). CDR1 is SGDLS and CDR2 is YYNGEE in the germline V gene. Deletions cut 0 bases from V and 8 bases from J, with 15 bases between. The CDR3 consists of 15 residues. CDR3 coding DNA: TGTGCCAGCAGCGTAGTCCGGGAGGGGGCCGATGAGCAGTTCTTC. As protein: CASSVVREGADEQFF. Drawing the rest from reference TRBV9 and TRBJ2-1, the complete variable domain is DSGVTQTPKHLITATGQRVTLRCSPRSGDLSVYWYQQSLDQGLQFLIQYYNGEERAKGNILERFSAQQFPDLHSELNLSSLELGDSALYFCASSVVREGADEQFFGPGTRLTVL.

V gene TRBV9 combines with J gene TRBJ2-3; the D is unclear. Germline CDR1 SGDLS, CDR2 YYNGEE. V was cut by 4 bases and J by 4 bases, with 10 bases left in between. The CDR3 spans 13 residues. DNA of the CDR3: TGTGCCAGCAGCCCCCGCCAGTCAGATACGCAGTATTTT. This sequence encodes CASSPRQSDTQYF.

The rearrangement links TRBV28 to TRBJ2-7; weak D call: TRBD2 (6 bases). V lost 3 bases and J lost 3, with 12 bases in between. The CDR3 consists of 14 residues. Per germline, CDR1 MDHEN and CDR2 SYDVKM. In DNA, the CDR3 is TGTGCCAGCAGTTTGACTAGTGAGGTCTACGAGCAGTACTTC. Its protein product is CASSLTSEVYEQYF.

The rearrangement links TRBV27 to TRBJ1-1, with no clear D. Trimming shortened V by 0 bases and J by 2 bases, and 10 bases separated the two germline ends. The CDR3 spans 15 residues. Germline CDR1 reads MNHEY; CDR2 reads SMNVEV (reference sequence). The CDR3 is CASSLSGPGNTEAFF. CDR3 nucleotide sequence: TGTGCCAGCAGTTTATCAGGTCCGGGTAACACTGAAGCTTTCTTT.

The chain employs TRBV5-1 and TRBJ2-7; 9 bases are shared with TRBD1. This CDR3 has 16 residues. Trimming cost V 3 bases and J 5 bases; bases outside gene matches: 12. Germline assignment: CDR1 SGHRS and CDR2 YFSETQ. The CDR3 is CASSYQEMGQGNEQYF. The CDR3 DNA reads TGCGCCAGCAGCTATCAAGAGATGGGACAGGGTAACGAGCAGTACTTC.

The V gene is TRBV4-1, the J gene TRBJ2-7; possible D gene TRBD1, 6 bases. Germline V gene lookup returns CDR1 MGHRA and CDR2 YSYEKL. The V end lost 1 base, the J end lost 0 bases, and 10 bases lay between the germline ends. CDR3 length equals 15 residues. This CDR3 is CASSQGRGSSYEQYF. Here the CDR3 DNA reads TGCGCCAGCAGCCAAGGTAGGGGGTCCTCCTACGAGCAGTACTTC.

This rearrangement joins TRBV28 to TRBJ1-2; 7 bases align to TRBD1. The CDR3 runs 16 residues. CDR1 and CDR2 from the germline V gene are MDHEN and SYDVKM. Trimming took 2 bases from V and 4 from J; bases not matched to a gene: 10. In DNA, the CDR3 is TGTGCCAGCAGTTTAGGACCACGGGGGACAGCCTATGGCTACACCTTC. Protein product: CASSLGPRGTAYGYTF.

V usage is TRBV5-1 and J usage is TRBJ1-1, with 7 bases matching TRBD1. J lost 6 bases, V lost 1 base, and 6 bases had no gene match. Per the germline V gene, CDR1 is SGHRS and CDR2 is YFSETQ. The CDR3 contains 14 residues. CDR3 loop: CASSLIGGAAEAFF. The CDR3 DNA sequence: TGCGCCAGCAGCTTGATAGGGGGCGCGGCTGAAGCTTTCTTT.

The genes are TRBV2 and TRBJ2-5; 7 nucleotides line up with TRBD2. Losses at the gene ends were 4 bases for V and 5 bases for J; bases not matched to a gene: 1. This CDR3 contains 12 residues. Germline CDR1 is SNHLY and CDR2 is FYNNEI. The CDR3 protein is CASSALAETQYF. CDR3 bases: TGTGCCAGCAGTGCACTAGCGGAGACCCAGTACTTC.